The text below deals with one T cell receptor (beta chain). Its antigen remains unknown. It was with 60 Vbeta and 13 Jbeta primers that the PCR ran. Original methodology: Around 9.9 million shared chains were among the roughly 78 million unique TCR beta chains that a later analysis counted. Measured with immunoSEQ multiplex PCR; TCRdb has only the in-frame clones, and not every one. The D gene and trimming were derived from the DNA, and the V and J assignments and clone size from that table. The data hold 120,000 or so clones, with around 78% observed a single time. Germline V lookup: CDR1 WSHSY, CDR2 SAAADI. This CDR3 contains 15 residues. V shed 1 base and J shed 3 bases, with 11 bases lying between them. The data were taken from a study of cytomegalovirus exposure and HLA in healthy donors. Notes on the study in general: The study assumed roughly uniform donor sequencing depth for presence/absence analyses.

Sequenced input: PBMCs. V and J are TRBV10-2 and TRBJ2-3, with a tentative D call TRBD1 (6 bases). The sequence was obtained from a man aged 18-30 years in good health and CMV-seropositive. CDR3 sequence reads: CASSEYQGSTDTQYF. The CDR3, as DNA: TGCGCCAGCAGTGAGTACCAGGGGTCGACAGATACGCAGTATTTT.